These 29 T cell receptor beta chains share one sample of origin, sequenced in a study of blood T cell repertoires in COVID-19. The table came from immunoSEQ multiplex PCR; TCRdb's copy has only in-frame clones and leaves some out. The sample gives approximately 230,000 clones, around 89% of which show up once; about 4% is in the top ten. Sequenced input: PBMCs or T cells enriched from blood (not recorded which). Source of these receptors: a woman aged 25 to 45 who had recovered from COVID-19.

The V and J genes are TRBV28 and TRBJ1-1; D gene uncertain. Germline V CDR1 and CDR2: MDHEN, SYDVKM. The CDR3 loop spans 11 amino acids. The CDR3: CVSLANTEAFF. DNA of the CDR3: TGTGTTAGCTTGGCTAACACTGAAGCTTTCTTT.

This chain connects TRBV2 to TRBJ2-3, with TRBD1 matching 11 bases. Germline V gene lookup returns CDR1 SNHLY and CDR2 FYNNEI. V lost 7 bases, J lost 4 bases, and 10 bases stayed unmatched. This CDR3 comprises 16 residues. CDR3: CASTQAGTGGSDTQYF. The CDR3 nucleotides read TGTGCCAGCACTCAAGCCGGGACAGGGGGTTCAGATACGCAGTATTTT.

In nucleotides, the CDR3 is TGTGCCAGCAACGGGGCGGGAGGGCGTTACAATGAGCAGTTCTTC. Residues: CASNGAGGRYNEQFF. The chain employs TRBV19 and TRBJ2-1; 9 positions agree with TRBD2. The CDR3 length is 15 residues. V shed 9 bases, J shed 4 bases, and the junction held 10 bases outside the gene matches. The germline gives CDR1 LNHDA, CDR2 SQIVND (reference sequence).

The chain couples TRBV5-1 to TRBJ2-1; TRBD2 agrees at 7 bases. In germline, CDR1 is SGHRS, CDR2 YFSETQ. CDR3 length: 14 residues. V was pared by 3 bases and J by 5 bases, with 5 bases of the junction left unmatched. The CDR3 nucleotides are TGCGCCAGCAGCTGGAGCGGGACGGACAATGAGCAGTTCTTC. Translation: CASSWSGTDNEQFF. Together with reference TRBV5-1 and TRBJ2-1, the CDR3 gives the full variable domain: KAGVTQTPRYLIKTRGQQVTLSCSPISGHRSVSWYQQTPGQGLQFLFEYFSETQRNKGNFPGRFSGRQFSNSRSEMNVSTLELGDSALYLCASSWSGTDNEQFFGPGTRLTVL.

The chain recombines TRBV9 with TRBJ1-1; 8 bases are a match to TRBD1. Germline loops: CDR1 SGDLS, CDR2 YYNGEE. This CDR3 region has 13 residues. After removal of 4 bases from V and 4 bases from J, the junction contained 3 bases not matched to a gene. DNA of the CDR3: TGTGCCAGCAGCACCGGGACAGGCACTGAAGCTTTCTTT. This encodes CASSTGTGTEAFF.

This clone was observed a handful of times. This sequence joins TRBV6-2 or TRBV6-3 and TRBJ2-1, with 8 bases identical to TRBD1. The J segment lost 13 bases and the V segment lost 4 bases, leaving 9 bases of the junction unmatched. Germline V CDR1 and CDR2: MNHEY, SVGEGT. This CDR3 is 13 amino acids long. CDR3 coding DNA: TGTGCCAGCAGTTTCGTCCCAGGGGGCGGACAGTTCTTC. Encoded protein: CASSFVPGGGQFF.

The gene calls are TRBV19 and TRBJ1-1, with a tentative D call TRBD1 (6 bases). Germline CDR1 reads LNHDA; CDR2 reads SQIVND (reference sequence). The CDR3 is 15 residues long. Trimming shortened V by 5 bases and J by 4 bases, and 17 bases separated the two germline ends. As DNA, the CDR3 is TGTGCCAGTAGTTTACAGGGTAAGAGTCGCACTGAAGCTTTCTTT. This translates into CASSLQGKSRTEAFF.

The chain uses TRBV9 and TRBJ2-1; 11 bases line up with TRBD2. Germline CDR1 SGDLS, CDR2 YYNGEE. This CDR3 is 16 amino acids long. The J segment lost 5 bases and the V segment lost 4 bases, leaving 8 bases of the junction unmatched. Here the CDR3 DNA reads TGTGCCAGCAGCTCGAAGTTGGGACTAGCGGACAATGAGCAGTTCTTC. It yields the protein CASSSKLGLADNEQFF.

CDR3 DNA: TGTGCCAGCAGCCCAACGGGACAGGACTACGAGCAGTACTTC. Translating it yields CASSPTGQDYEQYF. The genes are TRBV5-6 and TRBJ2-7; 8 positions match TRBD1. Trimming removed 4 bases from V and 3 bases from J; junction bases left unmatched: 6. Germline CDR1 is SGHDT and CDR2 is YYEEEE. This CDR3 spans 14 amino acids.

V usage is TRBV6-2 or TRBV6-3 and J usage is TRBJ1-5; D call uncertain. The CDR3 totals 14 residues. Germline V gene lookup returns CDR1 MNHEY and CDR2 SVGEGT. Trimming took 6 bases from V and 4 from J, leaving 13 bases between them. DNA for the CDR3: TGTGCCAGCAGCAAGTCGGCGGAGAATCAGCCCCAGCATTTT. Translating it yields CASSKSAENQPQHF.

The rearrangement links TRBV7-8 to TRBJ1-1, with unresolved D. The CDR3 spans 17 residues. The germline V and J ends were trimmed by 1 base and 0 bases, with 15 bases remaining between them. Germline CDR1 reads SGHVS; CDR2 reads FQNEAQ. The DNA of the CDR3 is TGTGCCAGCAGCTTAGTATGGGTAGAGGGTTTGAACACTGAAGCTTTCTTT. Its protein is CASSLVWVEGLNTEAFF.

This chain uses TRBV6-5 with TRBJ1-1; possibly TRBD1 for D (5 bases). Germline assignment: CDR1 MNHEY and CDR2 SVGAGI. Between the trimmed V and J ends, which lost 2 bases and 1 base, there was a span of 8 bases. There are 14 residues in the CDR3. The CDR3 protein is CASSYADRNTEAFF. For the CDR3, the DNA is TGTGCCAGCAGTTACGCCGACAGGAACACTGAAGCTTTCTTT.

The chain employs TRBV2 and TRBJ2-7, with 9 bases that match TRBD2. V trimming: 8 bases; J trimming: 5 bases; junction bases outside the gene matches: 7. CDR1 is SNHLY, CDR2 FYNNEI, per germline. The CDR3 is 13 amino acids. CDR3 protein: CASLAGVSDEQYF. CDR3 DNA: TGTGCCAGCTTAGCGGGAGTTAGCGACGAGCAGTACTTC. The full variable domain, completed using reference TRBV2 and TRBJ2-7, is EPEVTQTPSHQVTQMGQEVILRCVPISNHLYFYWYRQILGQKVEFLVSFYNNEISEKSEIFDDQFSVERPDGSNFTLKIRSTKLEDSAMYFCASLAGVSDEQYFGPGTRLTVT.

This sequence joins TRBV7-3 and TRBJ2-2, with 9 bases matching TRBD1. The germline gives CDR1 SGHTA, CDR2 FQGTGA. The CDR3 has 15 amino acids. With V trimmed by 3 bases and J by 5 bases, 4 bases remained unmatched. CDR3 amino acids: CASSLEGTGTGELFF. The DNA of the CDR3 is TGTGCCAGCAGCTTGGAAGGGACAGGGACCGGGGAGCTGTTTTTT.

The chain links TRBV27 to TRBJ2-4; 10 nucleotides match TRBD1. Germline assignment: CDR1 MNHEY and CDR2 SMNVEV (reference sequence). This CDR3 contains 14 residues. After removal of 6 bases from V and 8 bases from J, the junction contained 7 bases not matched to a gene. The CDR3 bases are TGTGCCAGCAGAGCCCGGGACAGGGGACACATTCAGTACTTC. Translation: CASRARDRGHIQYF.

The J gene is TRBJ2-2, the V gene TRBV27, with 9 bases fitting TRBD1. The CDR3 is 14 amino acids. Germline lookup yields CDR1 MNHEY and CDR2 SMNVEV (reference sequence). J was trimmed by 7 bases and V by 7 bases; bases with no gene match: 7. Here the CDR3 reads CASNLDRGGGELFF. CDR3 bases: TGTGCCAGCAATTTGGACAGGGGCGGCGGGGAGCTGTTTTTT.

The genes are TRBV6-9 and TRBJ1-2; no reliable D call. Trimming removed 9 bases from V and 3 bases from J, with 14 bases in between. Germline CDR1 is MNHGY and CDR2 is SVAAGI. The CDR3 has 13 amino acids. The CDR3 bases are TGTGCCAGGCTCCGGGGAACCCACTATGGCTACACCTTC. Residues: CARLRGTHYGYTF.

This chain links TRBV2 with TRBJ1-1, with 9 bases identical to TRBD1. V shed 7 bases and J 4 bases; nucleotides not matched to a gene: 13. The germline V gene has CDR1 SNHLY and CDR2 FYNNEI. The CDR3 loop spans 16 amino acids. CDR3 sequence reads: CASNIQPGQGITEAFF. The CDR3 DNA follows: TGTGCCAGCAACATTCAACCGGGACAGGGCATCACTGAAGCTTTCTTT.

The gene calls are TRBV13 and TRBJ1-2; D not certain. CDR3 length equals 11 residues. Trimming removed 6 bases at V and 4 bases at J, with 6 bases between. Germline lookup yields CDR1 PRHDT and CDR2 FYEKMQ (reference sequence). CDR3 nucleotides: TGTGCCAGCAGTTCCTCCTATGGCTACACCTTC. Protein sequence: CASSSSYGYTF.

This chain connects TRBV6-1 to TRBJ1-2; D unresolved. CDR3 length: 12 residues. V lost 3 bases and J lost 4, with 6 bases in between. CDR1 MNHNS and CDR2 SASEGT come from the germline V gene. The CDR3: CASSDRVYGYTF. For the CDR3, the DNA is TGTGCCAGCAGTGATCGTGTCTATGGCTACACCTTC.

The V call is TRBV28, the J call TRBJ1-2, with 7 bases lining up with TRBD1. Trimming removed 6 bases from V and 3 bases from J; junction bases left unmatched: 13. CDR1 and CDR2 from the germline V gene are MDHEN and SYDVKM. There are 16 residues in the CDR3. This CDR3 reads CASSSTQGLEYYGYTF. The CDR3 DNA follows: TGTGCCAGCAGCTCGACACAGGGGTTGGAATACTATGGCTACACCTTC.

The V and J genes are TRBV3-1 (or the pseudogene TRBV3-2) and TRBJ1-2; tentatively, D is TRBD1 (5 bases). Germline V gene data show CDR1 as LGHDT and CDR2 as YNNKEL (reference sequence). This CDR3 is 15 amino acids long. Trimming left V 2 bases short and J 5 bases short, with 15 bases between. DNA of the CDR3: TGTGCCAGCAGCCAAAGAGGGGTGGAGGGGTATGGCTACACCTTC. Its translation: CASSQRGVEGYGYTF.

The chain links TRBV5-6 to TRBJ1-4; a possible D gene is TRBD1 (6 bases). The V end was cut by 4 bases, the J end by 7 bases, with 17 bases between. CDR1 is SGHDT and CDR2 is YYEEEE in the germline V gene. This CDR3 is built from 15 residues. CDR3 sequence: CASSGLAGEGEKLFF. The CDR3 nucleotides are TGTGCCAGCAGCGGTTTGGCAGGGGAGGGTGAAAAACTGTTTTTT.

The V call is TRBV7-2, the J call TRBJ1-2; perhaps TRBD1 as D (5 bases). CDR1 and CDR2 (germline): SGHTA, FQGNSA. CDR3 size: 15 residues. V was pared by 7 bases and J by 2 bases, with 17 bases between. The DNA for the CDR3 is TGTGCCAGCACTCGATGGAATGGGGGGAACTATGGCTACACCTTC. The encoded protein is CASTRWNGGNYGYTF.

The J gene is TRBJ2-7, the V gene TRBV15; 10 bases line up with TRBD1. The V segment lost 1 base and the J segment 9 bases; nucleotides outside the gene matches: 3. CDR3 length: 13 amino acids. Germline lookup yields CDR1 LNHNV and CDR2 YYDKDF (reference sequence). CDR3 sequence reads: CATSRGQGAGQYF. The CDR3 DNA follows: TGTGCCACCAGCAGAGGACAGGGGGCAGGGCAGTACTTC.

This chain uses TRBV28 with TRBJ2-7; D is possibly TRBD1 (5 bases). This CDR3 contains 12 residues. V gave up 8 bases and J gave up 6 bases, with 14 bases separating them. Per the germline V gene, CDR1 is MDHEN and CDR2 is SYDVKM. The CDR3 DNA reads as TGTGCCAGCGGAAGTAAGGGGCGCGAGCAGTACTTC. Amino acid sequence: CASGSKGREQYF.

The chain is built from TRBV29-1 and TRBJ2-5; 8 positions agree with TRBD2. CDR3 length: 13 residues. Germline trimming cut 7 bases from V and 5 bases from J; bases unmatched to any gene: 9. Germline CDR1 is SQVTM and CDR2 is ANQGSEA. CDR3 residues: CSGSGGRGETQYF. The CDR3 nucleotides read TGCAGCGGTTCGGGGGGGAGAGGGGAGACCCAGTACTTC.

Notes on this clone: Other DNA sequences from this sample encode an identical CDR3 as well. This sequence joins TRBV18 and TRBJ1-4; a weak D match, TRBD1 (6 bases). CDR3 length: 15 residues. Germline assignment: CDR1 KGHSH and CDR2 LQKENI. V was pared by 0 bases and J by 3 bases, with 8 bases between. The CDR3 loop reads CASSPPQGSNEKLFF. CDR3 bases: TGTGCCAGCTCACCACCACAGGGATCTAATGAAAAACTGTTTTTT.

CDR3 in DNA: TGTGCCAGCAGCTTATCGACAGACTATGGCTACACCTTC. Translated: CASSLSTDYGYTF. The chain carries TRBV7-8 and TRBJ1-2, with D maybe TRBD1 (5 bases). CDR1 SGHVS and CDR2 FQNEAQ come from the germline V gene. This CDR3 contains 13 residues. Trimming shortened V by 2 bases and J by 3 bases, and 7 bases separated the two germline ends.